This T cell receptor (beta chain) was captured in a study of technical replicates of blood from four donors. V lost 4 bases to trimming and J lost 3 bases; unmatched junction nucleotides: 3. The CDR3 is 14 residues long. Germline V lookup: CDR1 MGHRA, CDR2 YSYEKL. Here immunoSEQ multiplex PCR was the method, and the copy in TCRdb shows in-frame clones only, minus some. The sample includes 81,000 or so clones, around 96% of them seen just once. The clonotype comes from a human donor in good health. The chain couples TRBV4-1 to TRBJ2-7, with 10 bases aligning to TRBD2. The sample was T cells isolated from PBMCs. CDR3 protein: CASSPGLAIYEQYF. In DNA, the CDR3 is TGCGCCAGCAGCCCGGGACTAGCGATCTACGAGCAGTACTTC.